Below are 8 T cell receptor beta chains sequenced from a single sample in a study of a mutant IDH1 vaccine in newly diagnosed glioma. The antigens these receptors bind are not known. Sequencing used immunoSEQ multiplex PCR; TCRdb keeps in-frame clones, though not all of them. The sample consists of roughly 10,000 clones, around 88% of them appearing once. The sample's time point: week 23, last vaccination. Topical imiquimod was applied with each vaccine dose, which held 300 ug of mutant IDH1 20-mer peptide. Sample: PBMCs, taken from a glioma patient whose treatment included an IDH1 peptide vaccine. The receptors were sampled from a woman between 40 and 55 years old with glioma. Some clones in this sample may be carry-over from other donors' samples.

The chain couples TRBV10-1 to TRBJ2-3; TRBD2 matches at 10 bases. Germline V gene lookup returns CDR1 WNHNN and CDR2 SYGVQD (reference sequence). The CDR3 runs 16 residues. V lost 2 bases to trimming and J lost 5 bases; unmatched junction nucleotides: 7. In nucleotides, the CDR3 is TGCGCCAGCAGTGAGCTAGCGGGAGAGGGAAAAGATACGCAGTATTTT. Its translation: CASSELAGEGKDTQYF.

This clone appeared a few times. This chain uses TRBV19 with TRBJ1-4; TRBD1 is a possible D gene (5 bases). The ends were cut back, 6 bases at V and 12 bases at J, with 14 bases in the middle. CDR1 is LNHDA and CDR2 is SQIVND in the germline V gene (reference sequence). The CDR3 is made up of 12 amino acids. Here the CDR3 reads CASRGRWGELFF. The CDR3 DNA is TGTGCCAGTAGGGGACGGTGGGGAGAACTGTTTTTT.

This chain connects TRBV5-1 to TRBJ1-1; 7 nucleotides align to TRBD1. CDR3 length: 14 amino acids. The germline gives CDR1 SGHRS, CDR2 YFSETQ. The V and J ends lost 4 bases and 6 bases, in that order; junction bases with no gene match: 9. CDR3 sequence: CASSLLTDRAEAFF. In DNA, the CDR3 is TGCGCCAGCAGCCTCCTGACAGACAGGGCTGAAGCTTTCTTT.

The chain joins TRBV5-1 to TRBJ2-3; the match to TRBD2 covers 14 bases. The germline V gene encodes CDR1 SGHRS and CDR2 YFSETQ. The CDR3 covers 17 residues. V trimming: 1 base; J trimming: 2 bases; junction bases outside the gene matches: 3. The CDR3 region has the DNA TGCGCCAGCAGCTTGATGACTAGCGGGGGGGCCACAGATACGCAGTATTTT. It encodes CASSLMTSGGATDTQYF.

V gene TRBV10-2 combines with J gene TRBJ1-2; the D is unclear. The CDR3 has 13 amino acids. Germline CDR1 reads WSHSY; CDR2 reads SAAADI. Trimming stripped 6 bases from V and 3 bases from J, with 11 bases between. As DNA, the CDR3 is TGCGCCAGCAGCCCCATTGCCTACTATGGCTACACCTTC. This translates into CASSPIAYYGYTF.

The rearrangement uses TRBV28 and TRBJ1-1; the D is unclear. CDR1 is MDHEN and CDR2 is SYDVKM in the germline V gene. Trimming pared 7 bases from V and 10 bases from J, leaving 28 bases between. This CDR3 region has 16 residues. CDR3 bases: TGTGCCAGCATTGGAATGGAAAGGGCAGAGGGTCTCGGAGCTTTCTTT. It codes for CASIGMERAEGLGAFF.

The J gene is TRBJ2-2, the V gene TRBV27; tentative D call: TRBD2 (5 bases). V gave up 4 bases and J gave up 4 bases, with 13 bases separating them. The CDR3 is 15 residues long. The germline V gene has CDR1 MNHEY and CDR2 SMNVEV (reference sequence). The CDR3 region is CASSSHGRVTGELFF. For the CDR3, the DNA is TGTGCCAGCAGTTCCCATGGGAGAGTCACCGGGGAGCTGTTTTTT.

V is TRBV4-2 and J is TRBJ2-7; 11 bases line up with TRBD2. Germline trimming cut 0 bases from V and 0 bases from J; bases unmatched to any gene: 7. Germline V gene sequence: CDR1 LGHNA, CDR2 YNFKEQ. This CDR3 spans 18 amino acids. This CDR3 reads CASSQEPSGRTSSYEQYF. DNA of the CDR3: TGTGCCAGCAGCCAAGAGCCTAGCGGGAGGACTAGCTCCTACGAGCAGTACTTC.